These 17 T cell receptor beta chains came from one sample sequenced in a study of CD8 T cells in Susac syndrome. With random hexamers, reverse transcription was performed on 0.5 to 1 ug of RNA. TCRdb reprocessed the immunoSEQ multiplex PCR reads via MiXCR and lists one record per CDR3 protein. The table includes under 85,000 distinct CDR3 sequences, about 94% detected once. Sequenced: CD8+ T cells from PBMCs. The receptors come from a human donor with Susac syndrome.

The chain couples TRBV6-5 to TRBJ2-2; D may be TRBD2 (5 bases). Looked up from germline, CDR1 is MNHEY and CDR2 is SVGAGI. Trimming stripped 8 bases from V and 4 bases from J, with 11 bases between. This CDR3 region has 13 residues. CDR3 loop: CASSGGFTGELFF. CDR3 nucleotides: TGTGCCAGCTCTGGAGGATTCACCGGGGAGCTGTTTTTT.

The rearrangement links TRBV4-3 to TRBJ2-7; D might be TRBD1 (6 bases). Deletions cut 4 bases from V and 3 bases from J, with 16 bases between. The germline V gene encodes CDR1 LGHNA and CDR2 YSLEER. The CDR3 contains 15 residues. Here the CDR3 reads CASSPSPTGNYEQYF. As DNA, the CDR3 is TGCGCCAGCAGCCCCTCTCCTACAGGGAACTACGAGCAGTACTTC.

The CDR3 nucleotides read TGTGCCAGCAGCTTAGGGGAGGCGGGGAGAGAGACCCAGTACTTC. Its protein product is CASSLGEAGRETQYF. This chain uses TRBV11-2 with TRBJ2-5; a weak D match, TRBD2 (6 bases). Germline CDR1 is SGHAT and CDR2 is FQNNGV. Trimming cost V 1 base and J 4 bases, with 13 bases left between them. The CDR3 contains 15 residues.

The rearrangement joins TRBV12-3 or TRBV12-4 to TRBJ2-1; the match to TRBD2 covers 8 bases. The V and J ends lost 7 bases and 9 bases, in that order; junction bases with no gene match: 11. The CDR3 runs to 14 residues. This CDR3 reads CASTNGSGVPEQFF. As DNA, the CDR3 is TGTGCCAGCACTAACGGTAGCGGGGTTCCTGAGCAGTTCTTC.

The sample holds one count of this clonotype. The chain carries TRBV7-6 and TRBJ1-5, with D hard to call. There are 16 residues in the CDR3. CDR1 is SGHVS and CDR2 is FNYEAQ in the germline V gene. With 5 bases removed from V and 4 bases from J, the gap between germline ends came to 18 bases. In DNA form, the CDR3 reads TGTGCCAGCAGCCCTTCCTTTCGGACTGAAAATCAGCCCCAGCATTTT. It is translated as CASSPSFRTENQPQHF.

The chain links TRBV18 to TRBJ2-7; 7 bases line up with TRBD1. The CDR3 extends over 15 amino acids. Germline values: CDR1 KGHSH, CDR2 LQKENI. V lost 3 bases and J lost 7; bases outside the gene matches: 12. In DNA, the CDR3 is TGTGCCAGCTCACCCTGGACAGGACTCGAAGGGGAGCAGTACTTC. Translated: CASSPWTGLEGEQYF.

The chain has TRBV2 and TRBJ1-6; no clear D. The CDR3 spans 14 residues. V lost 1 base to trimming and J lost 7 bases, with 8 bases between them. The germline V gene has CDR1 SNHLY and CDR2 FYNNEI. The CDR3 DNA is TGTGCCAGCAGTGAAGGGTTGGTGAATTCACCCCTCCACTTT. It is translated as CASSEGLVNSPLHF.

The rearrangement uses TRBV25-1 and TRBJ2-3; D ambiguous. The CDR3 totals 13 residues. Germline assignment: CDR1 MGHDK and CDR2 SYGVNS. V shed 5 bases and J shed 4 bases, with 10 bases lying between them. CDR3 protein: CASSPDGSDTQYF. CDR3 in DNA: TGTGCCAGCAGTCCCGACGGGTCAGATACGCAGTATTTT.

This sequence joins TRBV5-4 and TRBJ1-1; TRBD1 is a possible D gene (5 bases). Germline V gene sequence: CDR1 SGHNT, CDR2 YYREEE (reference sequence). CDR3 size: 14 residues. Deletions cut 7 bases from V and 1 base from J, with 14 bases between. CDR3 in amino acids: CASVSLGGNTEAFF. The CDR3 coding sequence is TGTGCCAGCGTATCGCTGGGGGGGAACACTGAAGCTTTCTTT.

This chain joins TRBV7-8 and TRBJ2-1; TRBD2 aligns across 8 bases. Looked up from germline, CDR1 is SGHVS and CDR2 is FQNEAQ. V dropped 8 bases and J dropped 6; count of bases not matched to a gene: 6. The CDR3 sequence is 13 residues long. The CDR3 DNA reads TGTGCCAGCCTCGGGACTAGTTTCAATGAGCAGTTCTTC. Its translation is CASLGTSFNEQFF.

The gene calls are TRBV7-6 and TRBJ1-1, with no clear D. CDR1 and CDR2 from the germline V gene are SGHVS and FNYEAQ. Trimming took 2 bases from V and 3 from J, leaving 7 bases between them. The CDR3 extends over 13 amino acids. As DNA, the CDR3 is TGTGCCAGCAGCTTACGTCGTGACACTGAAGCTTTCTTT. Translated: CASSLRRDTEAFF.

The chain has TRBV5-6 and TRBJ2-1; 13 bases align to TRBD2. Unmatched junction bases numbered 5, after V lost 4 bases and J lost 4 bases. Germline CDR1 reads SGHDT; CDR2 reads YYEEEE. The length of the CDR3 is 16 residues. The DNA of the CDR3 is TGTGCCAGCAGCACGCCGGGACTAGCGGGGTACAATGAGCAGTTCTTC. It encodes CASSTPGLAGYNEQFF.

The rearrangement uses TRBV11-1 and TRBJ2-7, with TRBD2 matching over 7 bases. Germline V gene lookup returns CDR1 SGHAT and CDR2 FQDESV (reference sequence). The ends lost 5 bases at V and 0 bases at J; junction bases unmatched: 10. CDR3 size: 16 residues. The CDR3 sequence: CASSPNSGGFSYEQYF. CDR3 nucleotides: TGTGCCAGCAGCCCCAATTCGGGGGGATTCTCCTACGAGCAGTACTTC.

This chain uses TRBV24-1 with TRBJ2-1, with 7 bases aligning to TRBD1. J lost 8 bases, V lost 4 bases, and 7 bases had no gene match. Looked up from germline, CDR1 is KGHDR and CDR2 is SFDVKD. The CDR3 has 14 amino acids. The CDR3 reads CATSDLPDRDEQFF. The CDR3 DNA follows: TGTGCCACCAGTGACCTCCCCGACAGGGATGAGCAGTTCTTC.

This clonotype appeared once. The V gene is TRBV7-9, the J gene TRBJ2-1, with unresolved D. The germline V and J ends were trimmed by 5 bases and 0 bases, with 17 bases remaining between them. The CDR3 has 17 amino acids. CDR1 and CDR2 from the germline V gene are SEHNR and FQNEAQ (reference sequence). The CDR3 is CASSPFLRQSSYNEQFF. CDR3 in DNA: TGTGCCAGCAGCCCTTTCTTACGTCAGAGCTCCTACAATGAGCAGTTCTTC.

This chain links TRBV27 with TRBJ2-3; D unclear. CDR1 and CDR2 (germline): MNHEY, SMNVEV (reference sequence). The CDR3 sequence is 15 residues long. The germline V and J ends were trimmed by 3 bases and 0 bases, with 10 bases remaining between them. CDR3 protein: CASSFMRTSTDTQYF. CDR3 nucleotides: TGTGCCAGCAGTTTTATGAGAACTAGCACAGATACGCAGTATTTT.

This clonotype occurred once. The chain uses TRBV20-1 and TRBJ2-5; the D gene is possibly TRBD2 (6 bases). Germline loops: CDR1 DFQATT, CDR2 SNEGSKA (reference sequence). V was shortened by 4 bases and J by 2 bases, with 20 bases between the two germline ends. This CDR3 has 16 amino acids. CDR3 DNA: TGCAGTGCTAAGTCCTACTCTGGAGGGTCTCAAGAGACCCAGTACTTC. Protein product: CSAKSYSGGSQETQYF.